This T cell receptor beta chain emerged from a study of immune evolution from preneoplasia to lung adenocarcinoma. Data came from immunoSEQ multiplex PCR; TCRdb stores just in-frame clones and leaves some out. This table holds approximately 4,700 clones, roughly nine tenths found once. The TCR sequence derives from a person aged 45 to 59 with lung adenocarcinoma. Sequencing was performed on FFPE invasive lung adenocarcinoma tissue.

CDR3 amino acids: CASSRRGQQETQYF. The CDR3 DNA is TGTGCCAGCAGTCGCAGGGGGCAACAAGAGACCCAGTACTTC. This rearrangement joins TRBV6-5 to TRBJ2-5, with 8 positions matching TRBD1. This CDR3 is 14 amino acids long. Germline-derived CDR1 and CDR2 are MNHEY and SVGAGI. J lost 2 bases, V lost 5 bases, and 4 bases had no gene match.